The next 3 T cell receptor beta chains were all read from a single sample in a study. TCRdb independently ran MiXCR on the 5' RACE reads; one entry per CDR3 protein. The profile shows about 40,000 distinct CDR3 sequences, 22% of them singletons. Cells sorted as Tregs were CD4+, CD25+ and CD127-/low. The sample was Tregs sorted from a lymph node. Receptors originate from a female donor with breast cancer.

This clonotype was seen only a few times. The chain carries TRBV29-1 and TRBJ2-1; 13 nucleotides agree with TRBD2. This CDR3 contains 14 residues. Germline CDR1 reads SQVTM; CDR2 reads ANQGSEA. Trimming removed 5 bases from V and 10 bases from J; junction bases left unmatched: 8. CDR3 in DNA: TGCAGCGTTTCCGGGACTAGCGGGATGGAAGAGCAGTTCTTC. This encodes CSVSGTSGMEEQFF.

This clonotype was seen a few times. The chain combines TRBV7-8 with TRBJ1-4, with 11 bases fitting TRBD1. Germline values: CDR1 SGHVS, CDR2 FQNEAQ. The CDR3 totals 14 residues. The V segment lost 5 bases and the J segment 8 bases; nucleotides outside the gene matches: 4. CDR3 loop: CASSKDRGREKLFF. CDR3 in DNA: TGTGCCAGCAGCAAGGACAGGGGGCGAGAAAAACTGTTTTTT.

This clonotype showed up many times. The chain has TRBV28 and TRBJ1-6; 8 nucleotides line up with TRBD1. The germline gives CDR1 MDHEN, CDR2 SYDVKM. This CDR3 has 15 residues. V gave up 5 bases and J gave up 5 bases; unmatched junction bases: 5. The CDR3 sequence is CASSPVTGDNSPLHF. CDR3 coding DNA: TGTGCCAGCAGTCCGGTGACAGGGGATAATTCACCCCTCCACTTT. The full variable domain, its missing parts supplied by reference TRBV28 and TRBJ1-6, is DVKVTQSSRYLVKRTGEKVFLECVQDMDHENMFWYRQDPGLGLRLIYFSYDVKMKEKGDIPEGYSVSREKKERFSLILESASTNQTSMYLCASSPVTGDNSPLHFGNGTRLTVT.